These T cell receptor beta chains were read from a single sample in a study of CXCR3-negative and CXCR3-positive naive CD8 T cells. One entry per CDR3 protein, without DNA, is what TCRdb gives after re-calling the 5' RACE reads. Here the sample table reports fewer than 140,000 distinct CDR3 sequences. The sequenced sample was naive CXCR3+ CD8+ T cells from blood. The receptors stem from a human donor in good health. Some clones in this sample may be carry-over from other donors' samples. Both conserved end residues are part of each CDR3. The order of the fields is V gene, J gene, CDR3 protein.

v_call: TRBV28; j_call: TRBJ2-2; cdr3_aa: CASSLSRLAGGDPYTGELFF
v_call: TRBV5-1; j_call: TRBJ2-3; cdr3_aa: CASWASGARDTQYF
v_call: TRBV13; j_call: TRBJ1-1; cdr3_aa: CASSPGWQGNTEAFF
v_call: TRBV12-3/TRBV12-4; j_call: TRBJ2-1; cdr3_aa: CATGIWVSYNEQFF
v_call: TRBV4-2; j_call: TRBJ2-7; cdr3_aa: CASSQVLAGNYEQYF
v_call: TRBV28; j_call: TRBJ1-6; cdr3_aa: CASSFQFYNSPLHF
v_call: TRBV19; j_call: TRBJ2-1; cdr3_aa: CASSPFGWNEQFF
v_call: TRBV4-1; j_call: TRBJ2-1; cdr3_aa: CASSPGAGIGNEQFF
v_call: TRBV30; j_call: TRBJ1-4; cdr3_aa: CAWSDGIGNEKLFF
v_call: TRBV14; j_call: TRBJ2-5; cdr3_aa: CASSQDFGTENEETQYF
v_call: TRBV2; j_call: TRBJ2-5; cdr3_aa: CASSLEGYTWNF
v_call: TRBV7-2; j_call: TRBJ2-1; cdr3_aa: CASSQWTSGDNEQFF
v_call: TRBV6-5; j_call: TRBJ1-5; cdr3_aa: CASSYGQSDPSNQPQHF
v_call: TRBV7-9; j_call: TRBJ2-7; cdr3_aa: CASSLRSDYEQYF
v_call: TRBV6-5; j_call: TRBJ1-2; cdr3_aa: CASSYGTGSIHYGYTF
v_call: TRBV28; j_call: TRBJ2-7; cdr3_aa: CASSPTGAYEQYF
v_call: TRBV7-3; j_call: TRBJ1-2; cdr3_aa: CASSLTGSDYGYTF
v_call: TRBV15; j_call: TRBJ2-2; cdr3_aa: CATSRDLTGPNTGELFF
v_call: TRBV7-2; j_call: TRBJ1-2; cdr3_aa: CASSASPGNGYTF
v_call: TRBV5-1; j_call: TRBJ2-5; cdr3_aa: CASSLAAGMYQETQYF
v_call: TRBV20-1; j_call: TRBJ2-5; cdr3_aa: CSASGEAGIQETQYF
v_call: TRBV19; j_call: TRBJ2-1; cdr3_aa: CASSSFAGNEQFF
v_call: TRBV7-7; j_call: TRBJ2-2; cdr3_aa: CASSPETGNTGELFF
v_call: TRBV7-9; j_call: TRBJ2-5; cdr3_aa: CASSLRAERGETQYF
v_call: TRBV7-2; j_call: TRBJ2-7; cdr3_aa: CASSLDLPYEQYF
v_call: TRBV29-1; j_call: TRBJ2-7; cdr3_aa: CSVLTGLGEQYF
v_call: TRBV6-5; j_call: TRBJ2-3; cdr3_aa: CASSYRVYSSGGEAEDTQYF
v_call: TRBV13; j_call: TRBJ2-1; cdr3_aa: CASSHSPGGPYNEQFF
v_call: TRBV29-1; j_call: TRBJ2-1; cdr3_aa: CSVEPSESYNEQFF
v_call: TRBV29-1; j_call: TRBJ2-7; cdr3_aa: CSVAGLGETYEQYF
v_call: TRBV15; j_call: TRBJ2-3; cdr3_aa: CATSRAGTAGLSGTDTQYF
v_call: TRBV7-3; j_call: TRBJ2-1; cdr3_aa: CASSLGQGGGHEQFF
v_call: TRBV10-3; j_call: TRBJ2-7; cdr3_aa: CAISESSTVTYEQYF
v_call: TRBV7-3; j_call: TRBJ2-2; cdr3_aa: CASGSQDTGELFF
v_call: TRBV28; j_call: TRBJ2-7; cdr3_aa: CASSYPEDGSVQYF
v_call: TRBV19; j_call: TRBJ2-1; cdr3_aa: CASSITGSSYNEQFF
v_call: TRBV6-2/TRBV6-3; j_call: TRBJ1-1; cdr3_aa: CASSYLAEVGEAFF
v_call: TRBV23-1; j_call: TRBJ2-1; cdr3_aa: CASSQPPGLALTYNEQFF
v_call: TRBV29-1; j_call: TRBJ1-1; cdr3_aa: CSVKYNPGNTEAFF
v_call: TRBV29-1; j_call: TRBJ1-4; cdr3_aa: CSVSLDRGNNEKLFF
v_call: TRBV6-6; j_call: TRBJ2-5; cdr3_aa: CASSEVEETQYF
v_call: TRBV29-1; j_call: TRBJ1-1; cdr3_aa: CSVLGAQGAFF
v_call: TRBV7-9; j_call: TRBJ2-2; cdr3_aa: CASSQNLNPTNTGELFF
v_call: TRBV6-1; j_call: TRBJ2-7; cdr3_aa: CASRAPAYYEQYF
v_call: TRBV11-3; j_call: TRBJ2-1; cdr3_aa: CASSEWGGNSYNEQFF
v_call: TRBV6-1; j_call: TRBJ2-5; cdr3_aa: CASSLGAKYQETQYF
v_call: TRBV28; j_call: TRBJ2-1; cdr3_aa: CASSSPRRTSGAVYYNEQFF
v_call: TRBV20-1; j_call: TRBJ2-7; cdr3_aa: CSARGLVSYEQYF
v_call: TRBV12-3/TRBV12-4; j_call: TRBJ2-5; cdr3_aa: CASSPPSGEETQYF
v_call: TRBV9; j_call: TRBJ2-4; cdr3_aa: CASSSPWDRKQYF
v_call: TRBV27; j_call: TRBJ2-7; cdr3_aa: CASSILGGRGLEYF
v_call: TRBV19; j_call: TRBJ2-3; cdr3_aa: CASTPDGYTDTQYF
v_call: TRBV25-1; j_call: TRBJ1-2; cdr3_aa: CASSEMGQGMMGYGYTF
v_call: TRBV10-3; j_call: TRBJ2-7; cdr3_aa: CAISESGYEQYF
v_call: TRBV4-3; j_call: TRBJ2-7; cdr3_aa: CASSQNRAYEQYF